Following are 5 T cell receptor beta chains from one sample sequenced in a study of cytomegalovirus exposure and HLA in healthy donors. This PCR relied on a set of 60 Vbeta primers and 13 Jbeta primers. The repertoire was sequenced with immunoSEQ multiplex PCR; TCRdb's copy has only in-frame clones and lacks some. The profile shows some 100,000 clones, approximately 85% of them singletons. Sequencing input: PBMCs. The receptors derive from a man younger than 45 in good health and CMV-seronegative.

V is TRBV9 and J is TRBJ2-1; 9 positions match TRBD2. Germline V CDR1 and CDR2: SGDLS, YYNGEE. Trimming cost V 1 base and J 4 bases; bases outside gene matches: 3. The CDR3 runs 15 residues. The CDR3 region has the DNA TGTGCCAGCAGCGTAAGCGGGGGGCGTTACAATGAGCAGTTCTTC. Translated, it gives CASSVSGGRYNEQFF.

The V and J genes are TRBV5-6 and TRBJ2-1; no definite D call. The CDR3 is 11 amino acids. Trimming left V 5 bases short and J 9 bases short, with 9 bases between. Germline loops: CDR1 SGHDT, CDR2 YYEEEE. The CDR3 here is CASRYLREQFF. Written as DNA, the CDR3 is TGTGCCAGCAGGTATCTCCGTGAGCAGTTCTTC.

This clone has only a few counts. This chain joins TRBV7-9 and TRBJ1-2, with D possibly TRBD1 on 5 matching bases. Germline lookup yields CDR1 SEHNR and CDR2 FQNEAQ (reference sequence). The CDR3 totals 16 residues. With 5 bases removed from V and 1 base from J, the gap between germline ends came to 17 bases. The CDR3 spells CASSLTSGRFNYGYTF. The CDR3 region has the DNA TGTGCCAGCAGCCTGACGTCAGGGAGGTTTAACTATGGCTACACCTTC.

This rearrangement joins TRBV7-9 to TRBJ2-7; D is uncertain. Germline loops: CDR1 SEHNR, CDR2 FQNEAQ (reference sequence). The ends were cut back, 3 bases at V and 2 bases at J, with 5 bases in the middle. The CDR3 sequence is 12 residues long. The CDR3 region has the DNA TGTGCCAGCAGCTTTGTAGCCTACGAGCAGTACTTC. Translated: CASSFVAYEQYF.

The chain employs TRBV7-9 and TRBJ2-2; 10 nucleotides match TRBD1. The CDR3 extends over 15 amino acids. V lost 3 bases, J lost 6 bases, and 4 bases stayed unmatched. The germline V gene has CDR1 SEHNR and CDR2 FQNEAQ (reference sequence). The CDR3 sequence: CASSFGTGVSGELFF. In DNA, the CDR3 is TGTGCCAGCAGCTTCGGGACAGGGGTTTCCGGGGAGCTGTTTTTT.